The clone carrying this TCR beta chain was recorded once. The entry originates in a study of shared clonotypes between healthy human individuals. Per germline, CDR1 SGHTA and CDR2 FQGNSA. V shed 2 bases and J shed 2 bases, with 12 bases lying between them. The CDR3 spans 15 residues. Assay used: immunoSEQ multiplex PCR; TCRdb lists only in-frame clones, some missing. Of hundreds of thousands of clones listed, about 96% are singletons. CD8 cells regarded as naive lacked CD45RO, were positively chosen for CCR7, and omitted terminally differentiated effector memory CD45RA+ cells. The sample was naive CD8+ T cells sorted from blood. The clonotype originates from a woman aged 30 to 39 in good health. The V and J genes are TRBV7-2 and TRBJ2-5; D might be TRBD1 (6 bases). The CDR3: CASSLMSDRQETQYF. The CDR3 DNA sequence: TGTGCCAGCAGCTTAATGTCGGACAGACAAGAGACCCAGTACTTC. Variable domain in full (rest from reference TRBV7-2 and TRBJ2-5): GAGVSQSPSNKVTEKGKDVELRCDPISGHTALYWYRQSLGQGLEFLIYFQGNSAPDKSGLPSDRFSAERTGGSVSTLTIQRTQQEDSAVYLCASSLMSDRQETQYFGPGTRLLVL.